This TCR beta chain emerged from a study of blood T cell repertoires in COVID-19. Whole-study context: Italy, Spain and the United States were the sources of the convalescent and acute COVID-19 samples. T cells, B-cell-depleted T cells, or PBMCs provided the cDNA or gDNA that served as material.

The CDR3 length is 14 residues. Germline V CDR1 and CDR2: SQVTM, ANQGSEA. After removal of 4 bases from V and 4 bases from J, the junction contained 6 bases not matched to a gene. Original processing notes: Using reference gene primer amplification, nucleated cell counts were estimated. Here immunoSEQ multiplex PCR was the method, and the copy in TCRdb shows in-frame clones only, minus some. V and J calls and clone size follow that table, whereas D and trimming were derived from the DNA. The sample consists of under 200,000 clones, more than 75% of them appearing once. V usage is TRBV29-1 and J usage is TRBJ2-5, with 10 bases fitting TRBD1. Sequencing was performed on peripheral blood. The TCR sequence derives from a man aged 40-49 years with active or convalescent COVID-19. The CDR3 reads CSVAGTGVAETQYF. The DNA of the CDR3 is TGCAGCGTTGCCGGGACAGGGGTTGCAGAGACCCAGTACTTC.